What follows are 2 T cell receptor beta chains derived from one specimen sequenced in a study of blood T cell repertoires in COVID-19. Produced via immunoSEQ multiplex PCR; TCRdb's table is partial and in-frame only. The sample includes about 60,000 clones, 80% to 90% seen only once; the top ten take 3% to 4.5%. Sequencing was performed on PBMCs or T cells enriched from blood (not recorded which). The receptors were sampled from a woman aged 40-49 years with acute COVID-19.

J is TRBJ1-4 and V is TRBV11-2; TRBD1 matches 11 bases. V trimming: 3 bases; J trimming: 11 bases; junction bases outside the gene matches: 5. The germline V gene encodes CDR1 SGHAT and CDR2 FQNNGV. CDR3 length: 14 amino acids. CDR3: CASSLDRGRLKLFF. The CDR3 coding sequence is TGTGCCAGCAGCTTGGACAGGGGGCGACTCAAACTGTTTTTT. Complete variable domain (other parts from reference TRBV11-2 and TRBJ1-4): EAGVAQSPRYKIIEKRQSVAFWCNPISGHATLYWYQQILGQGPKLLIQFQNNGVVDDSQLPKDRFSAERLKGVDSTLKIQPAKLEDSAVYLCASSLDRGRLKLFFGSGTQLSVL.

This clone showed up just a few times. The chain employs TRBV5-6 and TRBJ1-5, with D possibly being TRBD1 (5 bases). Trimming left V 2 bases short and J 4 bases short, with 10 bases between. This CDR3 is 14 amino acids long. CDR1 SGHDT and CDR2 YYEEEE come from the germline V gene. The CDR3 loop reads CASSFTGENQPQHF. CDR3 DNA: TGTGCCAGCAGCTTCACAGGTGAAAATCAGCCCCAGCATTTT.